This T cell receptor (beta chain) was sequenced during a study of STAT5B mutations in CD4+ large granular lymphocyte leukemia. As for the study in general: Among healthy donors, a particular HLA allele went with more CDR3 'QG' motifs.

Sequencing was performed with immunoSEQ multiplex PCR; in TCRdb, only in-frame clones are kept and a portion is missing. Of around 32,000 clones in the sample, approximately 79% were seen once. Study-wide findings and caveats: Patient CD4-sorted repertoires stayed more clonal than healthy ones after leukemic-clone removal.

The V end lost 1 base, the J end lost 3 bases, and 10 bases lay between the germline ends. The CDR3 extends over 15 amino acids. Per germline, CDR1 MGHRA and CDR2 YSYEKL. Concerning this clone: Its antigen is as yet unknown.

The chain couples TRBV4-1 to TRBJ1-5; no clear D. The clonotype originates from a human donor in good health. Sequenced input: CD4+ T cells from blood buffy coats. The CDR3 DNA is TGCGCCAGCAGCCAAGGTACGGAGAACAATCAGCCCCAGCATTTT. Protein: CASSQGTENNQPQHF.